These T cell receptor beta chains were read from a single sample in a study of blood T cell repertoires in COVID-19. Sequenced by immunoSEQ multiplex PCR; TCRdb stores in-frame clones only, minus some. The sample lists roughly 380,000 clones; more than 70% were seen once. The specimen sequenced was PBMCs or T cells enriched from blood (not recorded which). The receptors here all came from a man aged 30-40 years who had recovered from COVID-19. Each CDR3 is given with its conserved first and last residue. D genes are given only for firm matches. A clone size is listed for some rows: how often the clone was seen (once, few, many), or a class if it is expanded.

d_call: TRBD1; v_call: TRBV10-3; clone_size: NA; j_call: TRBJ1-4; cdr3_nt: TGTGCCATCAGCCGAGGGACAGGGCTTAATGAAAAACTGTTTTTT; cdr3_aa: CAISRGTGLNEKLFF
d_call: TRBD1; v_call: TRBV7-9; clone_size: NA; j_call: TRBJ2-7; cdr3_nt: TGTGCCAGCAGCTCCGGGACAGGAAACTACGAGCAGTACTTC; cdr3_aa: CASSSGTGNYEQYF
d_call: TRBD1; v_call: TRBV30; clone_size: NA; j_call: TRBJ1-4; cdr3_nt: TGTGCCTGGACAGGGGGCCATGTACTGGCTAATGAAAAACTGTTTTTT; cdr3_aa: CAWTGGHVLANEKLFF
d_call: TRBD1; v_call: TRBV7-2; clone_size: NA; j_call: TRBJ1-2; cdr3_nt: TGTGCCAGCAGCATAGACCTCGGACAGGGGTTCGGCTACACCTTC; cdr3_aa: CASSIDLGQGFGYTF
d_call: TRBD1; v_call: TRBV6-5; clone_size: NA; j_call: TRBJ2-2; cdr3_nt: TGTGCCAGCAAGGGGACAGGGCTTTCCGGGGAGCTGTTTTTT; cdr3_aa: CASKGTGLSGELFF
d_call: TRBD2; v_call: TRBV5-1; clone_size: NA; j_call: TRBJ2-1; cdr3_nt: TGCGCCAGCAGCCCCCCTAGCGGGGGTGGTAATGAGCAGTTCTTC; cdr3_aa: CASSPPSGGGNEQFF
d_call: TRBD1; v_call: TRBV6-6; clone_size: NA; j_call: TRBJ1-6; cdr3_nt: TGTGCCAGCAGTGGGGGGGACAGGGCTGATCTTAACCCCCTCCACTTT; cdr3_aa: CASSGGDRADLNPLHF
d_call: TRBD2; v_call: TRBV5-1; clone_size: NA; j_call: TRBJ2-5; cdr3_nt: TGCGCCAGCAAGGGACTAGCGGGGGGATACGAGTTTGAGACCCAGTACTTC; cdr3_aa: CASKGLAGGYEFETQYF
d_call: TRBD1; v_call: TRBV19; clone_size: few; j_call: TRBJ1-5; cdr3_nt: TGTGCCAGTAGTTCACAGGGGCAGATGGGCAATCAGCCCCAGCATTTT; cdr3_aa: CASSSQGQMGNQPQHF
d_call: TRBD1; v_call: TRBV28; clone_size: NA; j_call: TRBJ2-7; cdr3_nt: TGTGCCAGCAGCCTCCGGACAGGGGTCGAGCAGTACTTC; cdr3_aa: CASSLRTGVEQYF
d_call: NA; v_call: TRBV29-1; clone_size: NA; j_call: TRBJ2-3; cdr3_nt: TGCAGCGTTGACTCTTCCACAGATACGCAGTATTTT; cdr3_aa: CSVDSSTDTQYF
d_call: TRBD1; v_call: TRBV6-5; clone_size: NA; j_call: TRBJ1-1; cdr3_nt: TGTGCCAGCAGTAGACGGACAGGGAACACTGAAGCTTTCTTT; cdr3_aa: CASSRRTGNTEAFF
d_call: TRBD1; v_call: TRBV14; clone_size: NA; j_call: TRBJ1-6; cdr3_nt: TGTGCCAGCAGCCAAGGTCAATCCGGGACAGGGGGCGTATTCCCCATTTCACCCCTCCACTTT; cdr3_aa: CASSQGQSGTGGVFPISPLHF
d_call: NA; v_call: TRBV7-2; clone_size: NA; j_call: TRBJ2-5; cdr3_nt: TGTGCCAGCGGCCGGAGGGAGGCCCAGTACTTC; cdr3_aa: CASGRREAQYF
d_call: TRBD1; v_call: TRBV12-3/TRBV12-4; clone_size: NA; j_call: TRBJ1-4; cdr3_nt: TGTGCCAGCAGCAAACAGGGGACAAAACTGTTTTTT; cdr3_aa: CASSKQGTKLFF
d_call: TRBD1; v_call: TRBV7-3; clone_size: NA; j_call: TRBJ2-7; cdr3_nt: TGTGCCAGCAGCTTAAATCCGGACAGGGTAAAATTGGGCGAGCAGTACTTC; cdr3_aa: CASSLNPDRVKLGEQYF